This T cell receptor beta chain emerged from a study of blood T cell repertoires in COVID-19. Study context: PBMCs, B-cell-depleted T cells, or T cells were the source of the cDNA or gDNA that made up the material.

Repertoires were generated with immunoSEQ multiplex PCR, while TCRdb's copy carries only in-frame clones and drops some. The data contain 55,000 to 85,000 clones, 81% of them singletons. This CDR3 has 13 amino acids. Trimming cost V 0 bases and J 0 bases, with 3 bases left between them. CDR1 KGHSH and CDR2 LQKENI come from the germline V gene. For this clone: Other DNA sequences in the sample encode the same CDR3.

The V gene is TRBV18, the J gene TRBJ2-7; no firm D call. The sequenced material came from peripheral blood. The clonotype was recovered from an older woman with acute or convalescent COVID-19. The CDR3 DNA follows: TGTGCCAGCTCACCACCTAGCTCCTACGAGCAGTACTTC. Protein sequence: CASSPPSSYEQYF.